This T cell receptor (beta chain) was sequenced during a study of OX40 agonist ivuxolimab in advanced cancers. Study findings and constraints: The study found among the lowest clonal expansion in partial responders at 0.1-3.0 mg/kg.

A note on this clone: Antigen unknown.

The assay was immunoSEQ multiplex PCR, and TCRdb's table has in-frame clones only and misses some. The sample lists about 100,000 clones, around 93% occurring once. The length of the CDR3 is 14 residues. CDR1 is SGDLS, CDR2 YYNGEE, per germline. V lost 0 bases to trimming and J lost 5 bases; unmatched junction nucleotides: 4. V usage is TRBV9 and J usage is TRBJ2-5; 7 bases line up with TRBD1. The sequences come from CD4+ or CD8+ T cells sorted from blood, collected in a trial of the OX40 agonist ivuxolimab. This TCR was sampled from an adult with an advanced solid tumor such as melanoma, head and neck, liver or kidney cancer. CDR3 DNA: TGTGCCAGCAGCGTAGCTACAGGGGAGGAGACCCAGTACTTC. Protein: CASSVATGEETQYF.